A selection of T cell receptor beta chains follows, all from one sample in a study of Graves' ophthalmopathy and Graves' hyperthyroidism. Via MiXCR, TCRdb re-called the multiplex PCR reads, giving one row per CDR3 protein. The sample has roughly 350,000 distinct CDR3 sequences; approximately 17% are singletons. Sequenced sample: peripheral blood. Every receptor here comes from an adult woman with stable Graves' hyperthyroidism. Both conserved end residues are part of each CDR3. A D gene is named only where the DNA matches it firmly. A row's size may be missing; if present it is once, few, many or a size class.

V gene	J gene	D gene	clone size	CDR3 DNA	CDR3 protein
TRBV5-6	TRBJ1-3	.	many	TGTGCCAGCAGCTTAACACAGGCTGGAAACACCATATATTTT	CASSLTQAGNTIYF
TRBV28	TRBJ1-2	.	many	TGTGCCAGCAGACTACACATTAACTATGGCTACACCTTC	CASRLHINYGYTF
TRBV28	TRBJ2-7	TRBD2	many	TGTGCCAGCAGTCCCAGGGGTAGCGGGAAGACCTACGGGCAGTACTTC	CASSPRGSGKTYGQYF
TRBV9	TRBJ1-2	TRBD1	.	TGTGCCAGCAATACCCAGGGGGGGGACTATGGCTACACCTTC	CASNTQGGDYGYTF
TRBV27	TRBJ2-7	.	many	TGTGCCAGCAGTCCCAATGGGGTAGCGAGGACCTACGAGCAGTACTTC	CASSPNGVARTYEQYF
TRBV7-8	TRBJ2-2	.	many	TGTGCCAGCAGGTTCCTGCGGAGCGGCGCGAACACCGGGGAGCTGTTTTTT	CASRFLRSGANTGELFF
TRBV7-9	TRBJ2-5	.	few	TGTGCCAGCAGCTTACGGTATTTACAGGATCAAGAGACCCAGTACTTC	CASSLRYLQDQETQYF
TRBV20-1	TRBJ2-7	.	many	TGCAGTGCTCCCTCCCGAGGCTCGGTGGGTGAGCAGTACTTC	CSAPSRGSVGEQYF
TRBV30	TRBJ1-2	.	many	TGTGCCCAAAATCGCCGGAATACTATGGTTGGCTACACCTTC	CAQNRRNTMVGYTF
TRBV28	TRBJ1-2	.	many	TGTGCCAGCAGTTTATCAGGGATGGATGGCTACACCTTC	CASSLSGMDGYTF
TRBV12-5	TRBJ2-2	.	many	TGTGCTAGTGGTACCCTCACCGGGGAGCTGTTTTTT	CASGTLTGELFF
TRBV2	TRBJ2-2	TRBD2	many	TGTGCCAGCAGTGATGGTAGCGGGAGGCTGTTTTTT	CASSDGSGRLFF
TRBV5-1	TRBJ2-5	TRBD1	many	TGCGCCAGCAGCTCTCCGACAGGGGGCATGGAGACCCAGTACTTC	CASSSPTGGMETQYF
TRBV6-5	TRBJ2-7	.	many	TGTGCCAGCGCCCCTTTAGGGGTCAGCGGAGACACCTACGAGCAGTACTTC	CASAPLGVSGDTYEQYF
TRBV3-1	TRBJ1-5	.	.	TGTGCCAGCAGCCATTATGGAGGGAATAGCAATCAGCCCCAGCATTTT	CASSHYGGNSNQPQHF
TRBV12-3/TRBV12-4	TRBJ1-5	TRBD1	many	TGTGCCAGCAGTTTATCTAGGGGGCGTTCGGACCAGCCCCAGCATTTT	CASSLSRGRSDQPQHF
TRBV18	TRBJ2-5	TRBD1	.	TGTGCCAGCTCATCCGACAGGGGCGGCCAAGAGACCCAGTACTTC	CASSSDRGGQETQYF
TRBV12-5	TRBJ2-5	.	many	TGTGCTAGTGGTCATGGGGGGACGCAAGAGACCCAGTACTTC	CASGHGGTQETQYF
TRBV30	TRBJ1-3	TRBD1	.	TGTGCCTGGAGAGCCACAGGGGGTTCAGGAAACACCATATATTTT	CAWRATGGSGNTIYF
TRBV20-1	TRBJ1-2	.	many	TGCAGTACACCGGAACCCCGGGATGGCTACACCTTC	CSTPEPRDGYTF
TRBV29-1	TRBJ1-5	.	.	TGCAGCGTTGGGACAGATAGCAATCAGCCCCAGCATTTT	CSVGTDSNQPQHF
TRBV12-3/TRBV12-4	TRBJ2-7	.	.	TGTGCCAGCATGCTACTCATCGGGAGTTACGATCAGTACTTC	CASMLLIGSYDQYF
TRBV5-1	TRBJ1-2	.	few	TGCGCCAGCAGCTTGTTGGGGTCCGGCTACACCTTC	CASSLLGSGYTF
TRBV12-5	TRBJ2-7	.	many	TGTGCTAGTGGTTTTTTGGGACATTTATACGAGCAGTACTTC	CASGFLGHLYEQYF
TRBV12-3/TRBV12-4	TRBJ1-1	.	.	TGTGCCAGCGAAAATTTAAGTTACTCTGAAGCTTTCTTT	CASENLSYSEAFF
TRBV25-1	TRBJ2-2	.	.	TGTGCCAGCTCCTGGGGTTCCGGGGAGCTGTTTTTT	CASSWGSGELFF
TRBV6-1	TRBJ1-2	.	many	TGTGCCAGCACCCAAGGGCCAGGAGGCTATGGCTACACCTTC	CASTQGPGGYGYTF
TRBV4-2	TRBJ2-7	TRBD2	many	TGTGCCAGCAGCCAAGCGGGAGGAAAGAAATACGAGCAGTACTTC	CASSQAGGKKYEQYF
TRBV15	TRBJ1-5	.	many	TGTGCCACCAGCAGAGTGCGGGGAGCGGCTCAGCCCCAGCATTTT	CATSRVRGAAQPQHF
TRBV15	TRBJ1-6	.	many	TGTGCCACCAGCAGAGGTCAGGGGTCGGGTTCACCCCTCCACTTT	CATSRGQGSGSPLHF
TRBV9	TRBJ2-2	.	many	TGTGCCAGCAGCGTAGATTCGGAACACACCGGGGAGCTGTTTTTT	CASSVDSEHTGELFF
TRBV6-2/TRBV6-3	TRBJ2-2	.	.	TGTGCCAGCAAAAACGCGAACACCGGGGAGCTGTTTTTT	CASKNANTGELFF
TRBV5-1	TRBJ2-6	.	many	TGCGCCAGCAGCCCAGACAGCTCTGGGGCCAACGTCCTGACTTTC	CASSPDSSGANVLTF
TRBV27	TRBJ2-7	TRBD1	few	TGTGCCAGCAGGGGGACAGGGCGGTACGAGCAGTACTTC	CASRGTGRYEQYF
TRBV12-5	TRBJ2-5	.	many	TGTGCTAGTGGCTTGTTTGGGGTTCTTCAAGAGACCCAGTACTTC	CASGLFGVLQETQYF
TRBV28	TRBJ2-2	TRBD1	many	TGTGCCAGCAGTGCGTCCTACAGGGGCACCGGGGAGCTGTTTTTT	CASSASYRGTGELFF
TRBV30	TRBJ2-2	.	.	TGTGCCTGGAGTAAAGGGGTACACGGGGAGCTGTTTTTT	CAWSKGVHGELFF
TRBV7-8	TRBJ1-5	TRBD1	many	TGTGCCAGCAGCCACGGACAGGGGGCGGGTCAGCCCCAGCATTTT	CASSHGQGAGQPQHF
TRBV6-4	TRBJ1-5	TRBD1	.	TGTGCCACCAGTGACTCGGGACAGGGGACCACCTCGCCCCAGCATTTT	CATSDSGQGTTSPQHF
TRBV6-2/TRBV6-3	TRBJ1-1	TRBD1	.	TGTGCCAGCAGTTACGACGTTCCCAGGGGGCGGATTGACACTGAAGCTTTCTTT	CASSYDVPRGRIDTEAFF
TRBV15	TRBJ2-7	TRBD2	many	TGTGCCACCAGCAGAGGGAAGGGACTAGCGGGAGTCGGCGAGCAGTACTTC	CATSRGKGLAGVGEQYF
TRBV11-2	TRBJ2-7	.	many	TGTGCCAGCAGCGGAGAGCAGGACCCCTTTTACTACGAGCAGTACTTC	CASSGEQDPFYYEQYF
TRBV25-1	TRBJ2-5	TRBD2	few	TGTGCCAGCAGTGAGTACCTACGGACTAGCGCGCAAGAGACCAAGTACTTC	CASSEYLRTSAQETKYF
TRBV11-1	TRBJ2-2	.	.	TGTGCCAGCAGCTTGGGGGAGACAGGGAACACCGGGGAGCTGTTTTTT	CASSLGETGNTGELFF
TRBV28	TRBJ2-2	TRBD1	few	TGTGCCAGCAGTTTTAGACAGGGGGCTGGAACCGGGGAGCTGTTTTTT	CASSFRQGAGTGELFF
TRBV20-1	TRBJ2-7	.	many	TGCAGTGCTAGAATAAACCTCGATGGGAACTACGAGCAGTACTTC	CSARINLDGNYEQYF
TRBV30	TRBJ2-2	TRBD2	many	TGTGCCTGGACGGGGGGCGGGGAGCTGTTTTTT	CAWTGGGELFF
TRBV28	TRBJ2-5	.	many	TGTGCCAGCAGGGGGACAAGCGAGACCCAGTACTTC	CASRGTSETQYF